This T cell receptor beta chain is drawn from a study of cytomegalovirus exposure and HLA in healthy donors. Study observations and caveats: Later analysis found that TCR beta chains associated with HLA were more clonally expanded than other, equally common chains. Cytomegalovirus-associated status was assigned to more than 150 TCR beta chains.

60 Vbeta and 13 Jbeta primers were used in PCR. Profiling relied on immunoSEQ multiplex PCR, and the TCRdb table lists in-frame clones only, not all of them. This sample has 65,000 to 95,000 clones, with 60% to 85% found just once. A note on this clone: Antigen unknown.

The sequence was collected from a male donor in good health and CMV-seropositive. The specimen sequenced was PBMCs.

The CDR3 DNA reads TGCGCCAGCAGCCTGGGACAGGGGGCGATGAACACTGAAGCTTTCTTT. Its translation is CASSLGQGAMNTEAFF. The chain couples TRBV5-1 to TRBJ1-1; TRBD1 aligns across 12 bases. Germline trimming cut 4 bases from V and 0 bases from J; bases unmatched to any gene: 4. The CDR3 consists of 16 residues. Germline CDR1 reads SGHRS; CDR2 reads YFSETQ.